The clone carrying this TCR beta chain is categorized as medium-sized. The data originate from a study of PD-1 blockade in classical Hodgkin lymphoma. Each patient's relapse followed autologous stem cell transplantation, and brentuximab vedotin exposure varied. Sequenced by immunoSEQ multiplex PCR; TCRdb stores in-frame clones only, minus some. The profile shows 40,000 to 45,000 clones, roughly 70% of them singletons. The sample here was peripheral blood mononuclear cells (PBMCs), taken at baseline. The clonotype was recovered from a human donor with classical Hodgkin lymphoma.

The CDR3 DNA reads as TGTGCCAGCAGCTTAGGCGGCCACTATGGCTACACCTTC. Protein sequence: CASSLGGHYGYTF. The V call is TRBV7-8, the J call TRBJ1-2; the D is unclear. V lost 1 base to trimming and J lost 3 bases, with 6 bases between them. This CDR3 contains 13 residues. The germline gives CDR1 SGHVS, CDR2 FQNEAQ.